The source of this T cell receptor (beta chain) is a study of T cells in Graves' hyperthyroidism and ophthalmopathy (dated by TCRdb to the late 2010s). Broadly, across the study: Peripheral blood was collected at initial diagnosis, before any treatment. For training and testing, the 100 or so patients in the discovery cohort were randomly divided in a 7:3 ratio. In six Graves' hyperthyroidism patients, the study also compared T-cell repertoires from thyroid tissue with T-cell repertoires from blood. An independent validation cohort of around 20 hyperthyroidism patients and 17 patients who later progressed to ophthalmopathy tested prospective prediction of ophthalmopathy. To identify TCR V-J signatures that set the groups apart, the researchers used a discovery cohort of 100 patients, made up of some 41 with Graves' ophthalmopathy and 55 to 65 with stable Graves' hyperthyroidism. According to the paper, TCR Vbeta CDR3 sequencing was carried out on approximately 140 peripheral blood samples, which came from fewer than 50 ophthalmopathy, fewer than 80 hyperthyroidism and approximately 17 progressor patients. After sampling, hyperthyroidism patients received methimazole starting at 30 mg daily, and ophthalmopathy patients received high-dose intravenous methylprednisolone. The investigation overall reported the following: Sample size was not statistically predetermined, and blinding of investigators to group allocation was not performed. Most expanded thyroid clonotypes (frequency above 0.001) were also detected in blood, a finding suggesting that blood repertoires may reflect thyroid immune responses. In cross-validation, a model built on a 13 V-J signature told ophthalmopathy apart from stable hyperthyroidism with approximately 90% sensitivity and approximately 84% specificity, and in testing the same model reached 80%/75%. In validation, the model predicted progression to ophthalmopathy with 65% to 71% sensitivity and 72.22% specificity, a median of approximately 6.5 months before onset.

TCR beta CDR3 regions were amplified from RNA transcripts. For the first round of RT-PCR on the TCR CDR3, the HTBI primer set was used together with the Qiagen OneStep RT-PCR kit. Libraries were constructed in a second round of multiplex PCR, after which size selection and purification were carried out. The libraries were sequenced on an Illumina HiSeq2000 using paired-end 100 bp reads. Per the source publication's procedure: Raw data were processed with SOAPnuke, discarding reads with adapters, uncalled bases, mean Phred below 15, or no exact constant-primer or identifier match. High-quality paired reads were merged with COPE v1.2.5, and unique nucleotide sequences were defined as clonotypes. Clonotypes were aligned to IMGT TRBV, TRBD and TRBJ reference segments using MiTCR v1.1. Only V-J combinations with frequency above 0.0001, covering 99% to 99.2% of repertoires, were analysed. A TCS score was defined as the ratio between F50 (clonal expansion) and ExV (chaos), using BLOSUM62-based TCRdist between CDR3 peptides within each V-J. Welch's t-statistics and random forest reduced 514 V-J features to roughly 13, which were used in a naive Bayes classifier (R e1071). Clones were called with MiXCR by TCRdb after fastp trimmed the public reads at Q25, and only in-frame beta chains were retained. Rows are unified per CDR3 protein, each entry keeping the most common DNA and genes. For this entry, the V and J calls and clone size follow TCRdb and not the study's own pipeline. The sample table lists under 300,000 distinct CDR3 sequences, roughly 13% of them with a count of one. The ten largest make up 7.9% of the sample.

Stable Graves' hyperthyroidism was defined as the absence of progression to ophthalmopathy over 18 months of follow-up. Hyperthyroidism patients were newly diagnosed, had a disease duration of under 2 months, and were aged 18 to 65 years. Any patient with an uncontrolled infection, another autoimmune disease, pregnancy or lactation was excluded. Clinical symptoms, serum thyroxine and TRAb, thyroid ultrasound, and orbital computed tomography formed the basis for the diagnoses. Ficoll-Paque density gradient centrifugation was used to isolate PBMCs from approximately 10 ml of fresh peripheral blood. Total RNA was extracted using Trizol reagent, and RNA quality was assessed on an Agilent 2100 Bioanalyzer. The germline V gene sets CDR1 to MNHEY and CDR2 to SVGAGI. V is reduced by 2 bases and J by 11 bases, leaving a spacing of 15 bases between them. The CDR3 sequence holds 13 residues, the cysteine and phenylalanine included. Of the read, only the CDR3 DNA is kept; its 39 bases are in frame from base 1.

This clonotype was observed at least ten times. This clone's antigen is unknown. No base quality information exists; no much larger clone differs at one position. Sequenced sample: blood. The source of this sequence is a middle-aged woman with Graves' hyperthyroidism. The rearrangement combines TRBV6-5 with TRBJ1-1; the D gene assignment is ambiguous. The CDR3 region: CASSYGPPLEAFF. The nucleotide sequence is given as TGTGCCAGCAGTTACGGGCCGCCGCTCGAGGCTTTCTTT.